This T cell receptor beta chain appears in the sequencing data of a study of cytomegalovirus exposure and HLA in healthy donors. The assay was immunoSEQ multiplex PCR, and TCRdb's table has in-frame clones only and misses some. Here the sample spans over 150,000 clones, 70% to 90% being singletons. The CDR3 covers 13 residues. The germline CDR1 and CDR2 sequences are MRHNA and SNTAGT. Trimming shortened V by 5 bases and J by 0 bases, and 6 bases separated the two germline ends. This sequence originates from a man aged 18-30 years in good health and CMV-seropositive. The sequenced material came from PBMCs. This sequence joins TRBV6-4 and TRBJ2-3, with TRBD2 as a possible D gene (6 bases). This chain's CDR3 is CASSSGSTDTQYF. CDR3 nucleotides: TGTGCCAGCAGTAGCGGGAGCACAGATACGCAGTATTTT.